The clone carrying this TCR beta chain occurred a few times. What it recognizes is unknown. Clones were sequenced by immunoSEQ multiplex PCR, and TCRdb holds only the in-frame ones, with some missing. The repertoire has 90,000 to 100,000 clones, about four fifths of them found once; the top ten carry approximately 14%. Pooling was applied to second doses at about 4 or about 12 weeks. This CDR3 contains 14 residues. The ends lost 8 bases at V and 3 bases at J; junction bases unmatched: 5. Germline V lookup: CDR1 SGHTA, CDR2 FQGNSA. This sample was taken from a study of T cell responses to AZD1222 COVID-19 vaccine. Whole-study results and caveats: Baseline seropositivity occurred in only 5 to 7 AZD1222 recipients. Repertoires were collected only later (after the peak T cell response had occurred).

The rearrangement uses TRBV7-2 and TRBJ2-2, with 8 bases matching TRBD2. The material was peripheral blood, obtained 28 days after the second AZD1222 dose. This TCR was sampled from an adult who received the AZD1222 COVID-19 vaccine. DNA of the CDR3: TGTGCCAGCCCATACGGGGGGGACACCGGGGAGCTGTTTTTT. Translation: CASPYGGDTGELFF.